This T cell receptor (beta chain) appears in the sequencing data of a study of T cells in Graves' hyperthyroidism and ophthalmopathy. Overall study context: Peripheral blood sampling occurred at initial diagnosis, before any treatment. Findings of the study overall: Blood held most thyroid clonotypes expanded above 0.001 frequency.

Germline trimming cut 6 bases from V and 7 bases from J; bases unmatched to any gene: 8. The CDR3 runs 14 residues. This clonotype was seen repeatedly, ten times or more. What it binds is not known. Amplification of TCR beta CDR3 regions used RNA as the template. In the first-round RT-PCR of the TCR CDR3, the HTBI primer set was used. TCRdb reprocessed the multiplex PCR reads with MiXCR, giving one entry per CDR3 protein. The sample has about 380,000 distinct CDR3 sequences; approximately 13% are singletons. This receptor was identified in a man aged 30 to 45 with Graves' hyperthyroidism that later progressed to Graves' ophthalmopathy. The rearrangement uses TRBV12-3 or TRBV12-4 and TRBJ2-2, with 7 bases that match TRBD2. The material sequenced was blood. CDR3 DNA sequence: TGTGCCAGCAGACGCAGGGAGGGTAGCGGGGAGCTGTTTTTT. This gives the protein CASRRREGSGELFF.